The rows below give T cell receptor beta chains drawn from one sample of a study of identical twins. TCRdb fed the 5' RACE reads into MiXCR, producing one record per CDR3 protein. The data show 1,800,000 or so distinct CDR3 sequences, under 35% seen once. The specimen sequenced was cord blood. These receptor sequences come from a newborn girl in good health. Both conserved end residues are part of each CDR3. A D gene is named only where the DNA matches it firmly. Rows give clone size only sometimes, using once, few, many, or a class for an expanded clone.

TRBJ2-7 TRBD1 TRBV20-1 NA CSAREHRGYEQYF TGCAGTGCTAGAGAGCACAGGGGTTACGAGCAGTACTTC
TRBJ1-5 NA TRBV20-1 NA CSARGFRYSNQPQHF TGCAGTGCTAGAGGATTTCGCTATAGCAATCAGCCCCAGCATTTT
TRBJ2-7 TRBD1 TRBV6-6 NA CASRRPGQGNYEQYF TGTGCCAGCAGGCGACCGGGACAGGGGAACTACGAGCAGTACTTC
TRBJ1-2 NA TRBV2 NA CASSESRASSNYGYTF TGTGCCAGCAGTGAAAGCAGGGCATCATCTAACTATGGCTACACCTTC
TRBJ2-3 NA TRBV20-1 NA CSARVRLLSDTQYF TGCAGTGCTAGAGTCCGACTACTCTCTGATACGCAGTATTTT
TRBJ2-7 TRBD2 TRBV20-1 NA CSAAFPGTSEYEQYF TGCAGTGCGGCGTTCCCCGGGACTAGCGAGTACGAGCAGTACTTC
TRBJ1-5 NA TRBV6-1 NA CASSPLAGSNQPQHF TGTGCCAGCAGCCCCCTGGCGGGGAGCAATCAGCCCCAGCATTTT
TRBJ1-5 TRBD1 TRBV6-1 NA CASSEENRGWSDQPQHF TGTGCCAGCAGTGAGGAGAACAGGGGGTGGTCGGATCAGCCCCAGCATTTT
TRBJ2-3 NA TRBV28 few CASSRSSRTSSSTDTQYF TGTGCCAGCAGTCGATCATCTAGAACTAGCAGCAGCACAGATACGCAGTATTTT
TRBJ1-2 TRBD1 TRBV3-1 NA CASSQAGTGFVYGYTF TGTGCCAGCAGCCAAGCCGGGACAGGTTTCGTCTATGGCTACACCTTC
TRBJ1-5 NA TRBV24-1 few CATSDPTGTPYQPQHF TGTGCCACCAGTGATCCCACCGGGACCCCTTATCAGCCCCAGCATTTT
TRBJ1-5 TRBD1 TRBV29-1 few CSVGWTGDSNQPQHF TGCAGCGTGGGGTGGACAGGCGATAGCAATCAGCCCCAGCATTTT
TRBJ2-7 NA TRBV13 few CASSPKSRGYEQYF TGTGCCAGCAGCCCTAAATCCAGGGGCTACGAGCAGTACTTC
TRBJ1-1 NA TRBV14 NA CAGSQVRTEAFF TGTGCCGGCAGCCAAGTAAGGACAGAAGCTTTCTTT
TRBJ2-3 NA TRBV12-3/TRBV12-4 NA CASSLDDSTDTEYF TGTGCCAGCAGTTTAGATGACAGCACAGATACGGAGTATTTT
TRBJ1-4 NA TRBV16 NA CASSQFAGTGEKLFF TGTGCCAGCAGCCAATTCGCCGGGACGGGCGAAAAACTGTTTTTT
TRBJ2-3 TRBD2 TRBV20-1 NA CSAWTSGRGDTQYF TGCAGTGCATGGACTAGCGGGAGAGGAGATACGCAGTATTTT
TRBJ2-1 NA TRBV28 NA CASSWALRTIDLYNEQFF TGTGCCAGCAGTTGGGCTCTCAGGACTATTGACCTATACAATGAGCAGTTCTTC
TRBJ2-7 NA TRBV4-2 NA CASSQTQRGEDEQYF TGTGCCAGCAGCCAAACACAAAGGGGAGAGGACGAGCAGTACTTC
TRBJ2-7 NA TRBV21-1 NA CASSKWRGAGNYEQYF TGTGCCAGCAGCAAATGGAGGGGTGCCGGAAACTACGAGCAGTACTTC